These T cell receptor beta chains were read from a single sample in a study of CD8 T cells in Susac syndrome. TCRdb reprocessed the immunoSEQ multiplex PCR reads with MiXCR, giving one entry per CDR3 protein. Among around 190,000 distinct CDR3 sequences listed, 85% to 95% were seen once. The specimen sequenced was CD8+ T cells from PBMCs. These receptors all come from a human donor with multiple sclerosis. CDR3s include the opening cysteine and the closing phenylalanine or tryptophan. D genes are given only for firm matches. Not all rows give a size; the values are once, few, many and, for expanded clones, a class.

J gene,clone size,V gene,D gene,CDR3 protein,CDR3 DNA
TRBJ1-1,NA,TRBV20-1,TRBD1,CSATHRGAFF,TGCAGTGCAACTCACAGGGGAGCTTTCTTT
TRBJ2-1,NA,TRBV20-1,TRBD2,CSARERSAGAAVEQFF,TGCAGTGCTAGAGAAAGATCCGCGGGAGCTGCAGTTGAGCAGTTCTTC
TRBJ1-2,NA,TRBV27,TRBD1,CASSRGTGGLIDGYTF,TGTGCCAGCAGTCGGGGGACAGGGGGCCTTATTGATGGCTACACCTTC
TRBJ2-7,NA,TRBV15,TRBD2,CATSRPRTSLAYEQYF,TGTGCCACCAGCAGACCGCGGACTAGTCTTGCCTACGAGCAGTACTTC
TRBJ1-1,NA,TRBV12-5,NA,CASGLVPVGTSEAFF,TGTGCTAGTGGTTTGGTACCCGTCGGGACGTCTGAAGCTTTCTTT
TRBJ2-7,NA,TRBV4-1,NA,CASSRTIPSEHYEQYF,TGCGCCAGCAGCCGAACCATTCCCAGCGAGCACTACGAGCAGTACTTC
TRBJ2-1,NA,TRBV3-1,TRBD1,CASSQGTVPYNEQFF,TGTGCCAGCAGCCAGGGGACAGTACCCTACAATGAGCAGTTCTTC
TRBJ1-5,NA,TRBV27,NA,CASSPEAGWQPQHF,TGTGCCAGCAGTCCCGAGGCAGGGTGGCAGCCCCAGCATTTT
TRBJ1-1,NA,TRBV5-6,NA,CASSVTGAEAFF,TGTGCCAGCAGCGTGACCGGGGCTGAAGCTTTCTTT
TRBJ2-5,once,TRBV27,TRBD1,CASSLLKSGTGNVETQYF,TGTGCCAGCAGTTTACTTAAGTCCGGGACAGGCAACGTTGAGACCCAGTACTTC
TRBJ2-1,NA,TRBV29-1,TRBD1,CSVEGMDRGSYNEQFF,TGCAGCGTTGAAGGTATGGACAGGGGATCCTACAATGAGCAGTTCTTC
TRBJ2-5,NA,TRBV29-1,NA,CSVEEGSRTQYF,TGCAGCGTTGAAGAGGGTTCTCGGACCCAGTACTTC
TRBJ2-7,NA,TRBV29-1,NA,CSAWDEDYEQYF,TGCAGCGCCTGGGACGAGGACTACGAGCAGTACTTC
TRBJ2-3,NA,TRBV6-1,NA,CASSEIQGFSTDTQYF,TGTGCCAGCAGTGAAATACAGGGATTTAGCACAGATACGCAGTATTTT
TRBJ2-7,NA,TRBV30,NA,CAWSVLLFVEQYF,TGTGCCTGGAGTGTGCTCCTGTTTGTCGAGCAGTACTTC
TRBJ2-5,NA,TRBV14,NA,CASSHIAAGETQYF,TGTGCCAGCAGTCATATAGCGGCCGGTGAGACCCAGTACTTC
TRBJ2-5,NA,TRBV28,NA,CASSPLRQSQETQYF,TGTGCCAGCAGCCCACTCCGACAGAGCCAAGAGACCCAGTACTTC
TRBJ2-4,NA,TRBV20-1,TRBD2,CSATEVRGGIQYF,TGCAGTGCTACGGAGGTTCGCGGGGGCATTCAGTACTTC
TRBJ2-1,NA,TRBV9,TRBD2,CASSVSSGGYNEQFF,TGTGCCAGCAGCGTATCAAGCGGGGGATACAATGAGCAGTTCTTC
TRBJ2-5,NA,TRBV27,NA,CASSSPGGREETQYF,TGTGCCAGCAGTTCCCCGGGGGGCAGGGAAGAGACCCAGTACTTC
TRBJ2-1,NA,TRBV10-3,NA,CAISEGGYNEQFF,TGTGCCATCAGTGAGGGTGGGTACAATGAGCAGTTCTTC
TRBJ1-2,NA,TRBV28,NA,CALEEDNYGYTF,TGTGCCCTGGAAGAGGATAACTATGGCTACACCTTC
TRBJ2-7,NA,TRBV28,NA,CASIGAASSYEQYF,TGTGCCAGCATCGGGGCCGCTAGCTCCTACGAGCAGTACTTC
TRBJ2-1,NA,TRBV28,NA,CASSLKGLVYNEQFF,TGTGCCAGCAGTTTGAAGGGTCTGGTATACAATGAGCAGTTCTTC
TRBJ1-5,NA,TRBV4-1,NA,CASSQAPRPGPLVQPQHF,TGCGCCAGCAGCCAAGCCCCCCGACCCGGACCCCTTGTTCAGCCCCAGCATTTT
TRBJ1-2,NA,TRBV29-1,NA,CSVVGQGNGYTF,TGCAGCGTTGTCGGCCAGGGGAATGGCTACACCTTC
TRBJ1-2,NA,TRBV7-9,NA,CASSLLERDGPNYGYTF,TGTGCCAGCAGCTTACTCGAACGGGACGGACCTAACTATGGCTACACCTTC
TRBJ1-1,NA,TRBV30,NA,CAWSPTRSGAFF,TGTGCCTGGAGTCCGACTCGAAGCGGAGCTTTCTTT
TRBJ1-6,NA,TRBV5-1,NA,CASSFSDGHNSPLHF,TGCGCCAGCAGCTTTTCGGACGGACATAATTCACCCCTCCACTTT
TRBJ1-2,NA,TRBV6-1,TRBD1,CASSVARGQGARGYTF,TGTGCCAGCAGCGTGGCCCGAGGGCAGGGGGCTCGTGGCTACACCTTC
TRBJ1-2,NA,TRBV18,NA,CASSPRDGNYGYTF,TGTGCCAGCTCACCCAGAGACGGTAACTATGGCTACACCTTC
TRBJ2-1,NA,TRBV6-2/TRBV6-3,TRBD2,CASGLGGYNEQFF,TGTGCCAGCGGACTGGGGGGGTACAATGAGCAGTTCTTC
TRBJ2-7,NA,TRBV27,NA,CASSLPPGDEQYF,TGTGCCAGCAGTTTACCCCCGGGGGACGAGCAGTACTTC
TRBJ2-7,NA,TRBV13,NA,CASSNFNAVSYEQYF,TGTGCCAGCAGCAACTTTAACGCGGTCTCCTACGAGCAGTACTTC
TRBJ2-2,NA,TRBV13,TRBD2,CASSSVGLAGLKGTGELFF,TGTGCCAGCAGCTCAGTAGGACTAGCGGGGCTGAAGGGCACCGGGGAGCTGTTTTTT
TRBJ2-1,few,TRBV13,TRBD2,CASSFAGGGYNEQFF,TGTGCCAGCAGCTTCGCGGGCGGGGGGTACAATGAGCAGTTCTTC
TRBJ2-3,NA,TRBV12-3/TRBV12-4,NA,CASRYEIADTQYF,TGTGCCAGCAGATACGAAATCGCAGATACGCAGTATTTT
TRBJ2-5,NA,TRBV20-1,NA,CSARAPNITGETQYF,TGCAGTGCTAGAGCCCCCAACATTACCGGAGAGACCCAGTACTTC
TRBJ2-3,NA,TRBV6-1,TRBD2,CASSASGGADTQYF,TGTGCCAGCAGTGCTTCTGGGGGGGCAGATACGCAGTATTTT
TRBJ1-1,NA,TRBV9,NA,CASGQGLNTEAFF,TGTGCCAGTGGGCAGGGGCTGAACACTGAAGCTTTCTTT
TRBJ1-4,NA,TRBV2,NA,CASSETVAGKLFF,TGTGCCAGCAGTGAAACGGTGGCGGGGAAACTGTTTTTT
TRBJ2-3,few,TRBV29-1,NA,CSVYGGMVTDTQYF,TGCAGCGTGTACGGCGGGATGGTTACAGATACGCAGTATTTT
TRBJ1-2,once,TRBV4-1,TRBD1,CASSHSPNTGGGYGYTF,TGCGCCAGCAGCCACTCACCTAATACAGGGGGTGGGTATGGCTACACCTTC
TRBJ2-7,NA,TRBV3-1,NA,CASSQGPTYEQYF,TGTGCCAGCAGCCAAGGCCCCACCTACGAGCAGTACTTC
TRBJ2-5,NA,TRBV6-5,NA,CASSYLRQGIQTQYF,TGTGCCAGCAGTTACCTCCGGCAGGGTATACAGACCCAGTACTTC
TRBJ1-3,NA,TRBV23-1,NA,CASSQSSRGPGNTIYF,TGCGCCAGCAGTCAATCGAGCCGGGGTCCTGGAAACACCATATATTTT
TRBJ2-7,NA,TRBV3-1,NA,CASSQYTIAYEQYF,TGTGCCAGCAGCCAATATACGATAGCCTACGAGCAGTACTTC
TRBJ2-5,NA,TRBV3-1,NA,CASSQVFRVQETQYF,TGTGCCAGCAGCCAAGTCTTCAGGGTCCAAGAGACCCAGTACTTC
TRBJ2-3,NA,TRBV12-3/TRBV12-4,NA,CASSLARGAIDTQYF,TGTGCCAGCAGTTTAGCCCGGGGGGCGATAGATACGCAGTATTTT
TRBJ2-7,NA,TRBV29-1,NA,CSVEVRGYEQYF,TGCAGCGTTGAAGTAAGGGGCTACGAGCAGTACTTC
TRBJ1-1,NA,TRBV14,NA,CASSQVSGSTEAFF,TGTGCCAGCAGCCAAGTCTCAGGGTCAACTGAAGCTTTCTTT
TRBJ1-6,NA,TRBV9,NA,CASSGQASSYNSPLHF,TGTGCCAGCAGCGGGCAGGCAAGCTCCTATAATTCACCCCTCCACTTT
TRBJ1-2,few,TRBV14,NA,CASSRLGYGYTF,TGTGCCAGCAGCCGTCTGGGGTATGGCTACACCTTC
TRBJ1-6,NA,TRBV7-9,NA,CASSPLVGREHSPLHF,TGTGCCAGCAGCCCTTTAGTCGGCCGTGAACATTCACCCCTCCACTTT
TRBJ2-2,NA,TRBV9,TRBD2,CASSVASGRELFF,TGTGCCAGCAGCGTAGCTAGCGGTAGGGAGCTGTTTTTT
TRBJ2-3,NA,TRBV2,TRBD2,CASRDLAGLITDTQYF,TGTGCCAGCAGGGATCTAGCGGGCCTCATCACAGATACGCAGTATTTT
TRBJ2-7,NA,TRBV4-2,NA,CASSPLRRFAYEQYF,TGTGCCAGCAGCCCGCTCAGGAGGTTCGCGTACGAGCAGTACTTC